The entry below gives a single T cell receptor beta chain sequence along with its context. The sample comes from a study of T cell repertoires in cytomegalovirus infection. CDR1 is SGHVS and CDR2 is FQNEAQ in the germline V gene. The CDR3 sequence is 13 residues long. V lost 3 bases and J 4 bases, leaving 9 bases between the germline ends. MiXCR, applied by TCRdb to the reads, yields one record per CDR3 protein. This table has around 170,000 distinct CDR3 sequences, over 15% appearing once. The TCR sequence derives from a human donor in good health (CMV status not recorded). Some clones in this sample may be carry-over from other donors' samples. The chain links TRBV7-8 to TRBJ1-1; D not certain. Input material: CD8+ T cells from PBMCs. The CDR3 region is CASSLVVSTEAFF. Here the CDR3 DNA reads TGTGCCAGCAGCTTGGTTGTTAGCACTGAAGCTTTCTTT.